These T cell receptor beta chains were read from a single sample in a study of tumor-infiltrating lymphocytes in primary liver carcinoma. MiXCR was run by TCRdb on the multiplex PCR reads, yielding one entry per CDR3 protein. The sample records 45,000 to 55,000 distinct CDR3 sequences, 70% to 85% being singletons. Sequencing input: liver tumor tissue from sampling region 2. The receptors derive from a man aged 40-55 years with primary liver carcinoma and hepatitis B virus infection. Each CDR3 is given with its conserved first and last residue. D genes are given only for firm matches. Size values are once, few and many counts, or a class for expanded clones, and some rows have none.

v_call	d_call	clone_size	j_call	cdr3_nt	cdr3_aa
TRBV11-2	TRBD1	medium-sized	TRBJ1-1	TGTGCCAGCAGCCCGGGGGGCAGGGGGGCGGCTAGCGACACTGAAGCTTTCTTT	CASSPGGRGAASDTEAFF
TRBV6-1	-	many	TRBJ2-1	TGTGCCACACGAGAAGCGGCAGAGCCCTACAATGAGCAGTTCTTC	CATREAAEPYNEQFF
TRBV29-1	-	medium-sized	TRBJ2-1	TGCAGCGTTGAAGATCACGGCCGTGCGCAGTTCTTC	CSVEDHGRAQFF
TRBV29-1	TRBD1	-	TRBJ1-2	TGCAGCGTTTGGACAGGCACTTATGGCTGCACCTTC	CSVWTGTYGCTF
TRBV7-9	-	-	TRBJ1-1	TGTGCCAGCACCCCTGGGTGCACTGAAGCTTTCTTT	CASTPGCTEAFF
TRBV7-9	TRBD2	many	TRBJ2-1	TGTGCCAGCAGCTTATGGGGACTAGCGGGTTACAATGAGCAGTTCTTC	CASSLWGLAGYNEQFF
TRBV6-5	TRBD1	-	TRBJ2-1	TGTGTCAGCAGTCACCTTACCCCAGGACAGGGCTACAATGAGCGGTTCTTC	CVSSHLTPGQGYNERFF
TRBV12-3/TRBV12-4	TRBD2	-	TRBJ2-1	TGTGCCAGCAGTTTAAAGGCTAGCGGGAGCTCCTACAATGACCAGTCCTTC	CASSLKASGSSYNDQSF
TRBV13	-	-	TRBJ2-7	TGTGCCAGTAGCATGCTGATGAATGAGCAGTACTTC	CASSMLMNEQYF
TRBV28	TRBD2	-	TRBJ2-7	TGTGCCGGCAGACATCCTAGCGGGAGCCGCTCCTACGAGCAGTACTTC	CAGRHPSGSRSYEQYF
TRBV4-1	TRBD2	-	TRBJ2-2	TGCGCCAACAGCCAAGACCAGGCGGGAGATTTGTCCGGGGAGCTGTTTTTT	CANSQDQAGDLSGELFF
TRBV30	-	many	TRBJ2-1	TGTGCCTGGAGAAGTCCCCTACCAGGGGAGCAGTTCTTC	CAWRSPLPGEQFF
TRBV28	-	-	TRBJ1-5	TGTGCCAGCAGGACTACAAGGGTAGTTCAGCCCCAGCATTTT	CASRTTRVVQPQHF
TRBV12-3/TRBV12-4	-	-	TRBJ2-7	TGTGCCAGCAGTGTACCTATTGGGGGATCCTACGAGAAGTACTTC	CASSVPIGGSYEKYF
TRBV28	-	-	TRBJ1-4	TGTGCCAGCGGGATAGCAGATGAAAAGCTGTTTTTT	CASGIADEKLFF
TRBV11-2	TRBD2	-	TRBJ2-5	TGTGCCAGCGGGGGGGAAGACCAAGAGACCCTGTACTTC	CASGGEDQETLYF
TRBV6-5	-	-	TRBJ2-1	TGTGCCAGTAGCCCCACAGTACTAGAGTTGTACAATGAGCAGTCCTTC	CASSPTVLELYNEQSF
TRBV4-1	TRBD2	-	TRBJ2-1	TGCGCCGGCAACCAAGAGTTAACTAGCGGGAATGAGCAGTTCTTC	CAGNQELTSGNEQFF
TRBV5-1	TRBD2	-	TRBJ2-7	TGCGCCAGCAGCCCTGGGACTAGCGGTCAATGTTACGAGCAGTACTTC	CASSPGTSGQCYEQYF
TRBV12-5	-	-	TRBJ2-7	TGTGCCAGCAGACTCGACTGCAGCTCCTACGAGCAACTCTTC	CASRLDCSSYEQLF
TRBV2	TRBD1	few	TRBJ1-5	TGTGCCAGCAGAGACAGACAGGGGGAACAGCCCCAGCATTTT	CASRDRQGEQPQHF
TRBV28	-	many	TRBJ2-1	TGTGCCAGCAGTCCTTCAGGGGCCGGGGAGCAGTTCTTC	CASSPSGAGEQFF